The TCR beta chain under discussion was sequenced for a study of vaccination effects on CD4 cells after COVID-19. Across the whole study: The participants, recipients of two vaccine doses, got either BNT162b2 or mRNA-1273. Cultures of about 2 million PBMC per well contained approximately 9.6 IU/ml IL-2 plus 10 ug/ml peptides.

CDR3 length: 13 amino acids. Between the trimmed V and J ends, which lost 5 bases and 9 bases, there was a span of 16 bases. The V gene's germline CDR1 is SGHTA and CDR2 FQGNSA. Produced via immunoSEQ multiplex PCR; TCRdb's table is partial and in-frame only. This table holds about 50,000 clones, about three quarters found once. About this clone: Its antigen is currently unknown.

Following culture for 9 to 11 days, CD4+ T cells were isolated. Among the vaccine recipients, none had a prior SARS-CoV-2 infection, and nucleocapsid antibodies were negative. The V gene is TRBV7-2, the J gene TRBJ2-5, with D perhaps given as TRBD1 or TRBD2 (5 bases each). The sequenced sample was CD4+ T cells from PBMCs cultured without peptide, obtained before COVID-19 vaccination. This TCR was sampled from a human donor who received a COVID-19 vaccine. The CDR3: CASSRRDLGAQYF. The CDR3 region has the DNA TGTGCCAGCAGCCGCCGGGACCTCGGGGCCCAGTACTTC.